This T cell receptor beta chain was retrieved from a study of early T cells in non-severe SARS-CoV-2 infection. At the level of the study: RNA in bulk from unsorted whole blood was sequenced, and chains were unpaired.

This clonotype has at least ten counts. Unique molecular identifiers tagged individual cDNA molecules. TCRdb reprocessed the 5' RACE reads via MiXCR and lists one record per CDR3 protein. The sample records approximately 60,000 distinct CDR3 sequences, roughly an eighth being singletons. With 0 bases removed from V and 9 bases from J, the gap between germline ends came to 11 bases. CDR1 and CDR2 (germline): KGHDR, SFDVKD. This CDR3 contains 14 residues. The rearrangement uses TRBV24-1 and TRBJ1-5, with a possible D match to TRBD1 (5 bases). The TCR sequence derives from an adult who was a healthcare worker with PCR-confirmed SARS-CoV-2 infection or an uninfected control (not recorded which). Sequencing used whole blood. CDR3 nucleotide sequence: TGTGCCACCAGTGATTTGGCCGCCGGGGGGCCCCAGCATTTT. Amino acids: CATSDLAAGGPQHF.